The 3 T cell receptor beta chains below come from one sample, sequenced in a study of radiation and T cells in renal cell carcinoma. The protocol was immunoSEQ multiplex PCR, while the TCRdb copy is restricted to in-frame clones and leaves out a portion. There are 150,000 or so clones in the sample; 80% to 90% occur only once, and around 13% lies in the top ten. This sample's time point: blood 2 weeks post-SBRT. The treatment was: 15 Gy SBRT to primary tumor, nephrectomy 4 weeks later. The sequences come from blood, collected from a patient whose treatment included radiotherapy and nephrectomy. The receptor set was obtained from a woman aged 45-65 years with renal cell carcinoma.

The chain is built from TRBV4-1 and TRBJ1-1, with D perhaps TRBD1 (6 bases). The CDR3 runs 14 residues. V was trimmed by 6 bases and J by 5 bases, leaving 16 bases between them. Germline V lookup: CDR1 MGHRA, CDR2 YSYEKL. The CDR3 loop reads CASSQITGLTEAFF. Here the CDR3 DNA reads TGCGCCAGCAGTCAAATTACAGGGTTGACTGAAGCTTTCTTT.

The chain recombines TRBV27 with TRBJ2-7, with D possibly being TRBD1 (5 bases). Per germline, CDR1 MNHEY and CDR2 SMNVEV (reference sequence). V was shortened by 7 bases and J by 2 bases, with 15 bases between the two germline ends. The CDR3 runs 14 residues. Written as DNA, the CDR3 is TGTGCCAGCACCGACCTGGGGCTCCCCTACGAGCAGTACTTC. Its protein product is CASTDLGLPYEQYF.

J is TRBJ1-2 and V is TRBV25-1; D is possibly TRBD1 (6 bases). This CDR3 is 14 amino acids long. The germline gives CDR1 MGHDK, CDR2 SYGVNS. The V end lost 5 bases, the J end lost 4 bases, and 14 bases lay between the germline ends. CDR3 region: CASSRGGLSYGYTF. CDR3 bases: TGTGCCAGCAGTCGAGGGGGTCTTAGCTATGGCTACACCTTC.